The rows below give T cell receptor beta chains drawn from one sample of a study of T-cell reconstitution after alpha-beta-depleted transplantation in children. TCRdb used MiXCR to reprocess the PCR reads, holding one entry per CDR3 protein. The profile shows about 980,000 distinct CDR3 sequences, about 30% of them singletons. This specimen was PBMCs, mostly from graft donor cells, taken 360 days after TCRalphabeta/CD19-depleted stem cell transplant. These receptors came from a boy in the first two years of life who had a stem cell transplant for SCID, so the T cells may come from the graft donor. CDR3s include the opening cysteine and the closing phenylalanine or tryptophan. The D gene is left open where the match is weak. Rows give clone size only sometimes, using once, few, many, or a class for an expanded clone.

>TRBJ2-5|NA|few|TRBV5-1
CASSLIRDGETQYF
TGCGCCAGCAGCTTGATAAGGGACGGCGAGACCCAGTACTTC
>TRBJ2-1|TRBD2|few|TRBV4-1
CASSQGARLAGGLGEQFF
TGCGCCAGCAGCCAAGGGGCCAGACTAGCGGGGGGTTTGGGTGAGCAGTTCTTC
>TRBJ2-1|NA|few|TRBV12-3/TRBV12-4
CASSKRTASSYNEQFF
TGTGCCAGCAGTAAACGGACTGCTAGCTCCTACAATGAGCAGTTCTTC
>TRBJ2-7|TRBD2|NA|TRBV7-6
CASSPTSGLYEQYF
TGTGCCAGCAGCCCGACTAGCGGACTCTACGAGCAGTACTTC
>TRBJ2-7|TRBD2|NA|TRBV6-1
CASSAHILAGGTYEQYF
TGTGCCAGCAGTGCCCACATACTAGCGGGGGGAACCTACGAGCAGTACTTC
>TRBJ2-3|NA|NA|TRBV18
CASSPGAAGRDTQYF
TGTGCCAGCTCACCGGGAGCGGCAGGCAGAGATACGCAGTATTTT
>TRBJ2-1|NA|few|TRBV6-1
CASSLTWRPENEQFF
TGTGCCAGCAGTCTTACGTGGCGCCCCGAGAATGAGCAGTTCTTC
>TRBJ2-1|TRBD2|NA|TRBV7-3
CASSPTSGGLDEQFF
TGTGCCAGCAGCCCGACTAGCGGCGGACTCGATGAGCAGTTCTTC
>TRBJ2-3|TRBD1|few|TRBV5-1
CASKTGGFKDTQYF
TGCGCCAGCAAGACAGGGGGGTTCAAGGATACGCAGTATTTT
>TRBJ2-1|NA|many|TRBV4-3
CASSQDPGNRNEQFF
TGCGCCAGCAGCCAGGACCCTGGCAACCGCAATGAGCAGTTCTTC
>TRBJ1-1|NA|NA|TRBV5-1
CASSSTKSTNTEAFF
TGCGCCAGCAGCTCCACCAAATCGACGAACACTGAAGCTTTCTTT
>TRBJ1-5|NA|few|TRBV12-5
CASGVDSYNQPQHF
TGTGCTAGTGGTGTCGACAGTTACAATCAGCCCCAGCATTTT
>TRBJ2-1|TRBD2|NA|TRBV15
CATSREGREGEQFF
TGTGCCACCAGCAGAGAGGGGAGGGAGGGTGAGCAGTTCTTC
>TRBJ2-4|NA|NA|TRBV10-2
CASSATTPIFKNIQYF
TGCGCCAGCAGTGCCACGACACCGATATTTAAAAACATTCAGTACTTC
>TRBJ1-1|NA|few|TRBV21-1
CASSSRNEGYTEAFF
TGTGCCAGCAGCTCCCGGAACGAGGGATACACTGAAGCTTTCTTT
>TRBJ2-7|NA|few|TRBV9
CASSVAWGYYEQYF
TGTGCCAGCAGCGTAGCTTGGGGATACTACGAGCAGTACTTC
>TRBJ2-3|NA|many|TRBV12-3/TRBV12-4
CASSLLAASTDTQYF
TGTGCCAGCAGTTTATTAGCGGCTAGCACAGATACGCAGTATTTT
>TRBJ1-3|NA|NA|TRBV5-1
CASSPLPSGNTIYF
TGCGCCAGCAGCCCTCTCCCCTCTGGAAACACCATATATTTT
>TRBJ2-7|TRBD1|few|TRBV29-1
CSAAGTGVSYEQYF
TGCAGCGCTGCCGGGACAGGGGTTTCCTACGAGCAGTACTTC
>TRBJ2-1|TRBD2|few|TRBV7-2
CASSTSGSSYNEQFF
TGTGCCAGCAGCACTAGCGGTAGCTCCTACAATGAGCAGTTCTTC
>TRBJ2-2|TRBD1|once|TRBV15
CATSKGAASTGELFF
TGTGCCACCAGTAAGGGGGCCGCTAGCACCGGGGAGCTGTTTTTT
>TRBJ2-7|NA|NA|TRBV6-2/TRBV6-3
CASAHSSYEQYF
TGTGCTTCAGCCCACAGCTCCTACGAGCAGTACTTC
>TRBJ2-5|TRBD2|NA|TRBV20-1
CSARSGVETQYF
TGCAGTGCTAGAAGCGGGGTAGAGACCCAGTACTTC
>TRBJ2-7|TRBD2|NA|TRBV6-1
CASRASGGASASYEQYF
TGTGCCAGCAGGGCTAGCGGGGGGGCTTCAGCCTCCTACGAGCAGTACTTC
>TRBJ2-7|NA|few|TRBV29-1
CSVARGYEQYF
TGCAGCGTGGCACGGGGATACGAGCAGTACTTC
>TRBJ1-5|TRBD1|NA|TRBV20-1
CSASRGRRLDNQPQHF
TGCAGTGCTTCCAGGGGGAGAAGGTTGGATAATCAGCCCCAGCATTTT
>TRBJ2-1|NA|NA|TRBV9
CASSLWTTSSYNEQFF
TGTGCCAGCAGCCTATGGACTACAAGCTCCTACAATGAGCAGTTCTTC
>TRBJ2-7|TRBD1|few|TRBV20-1
CSAVTGVGSYEQYF
TGCAGTGCTGTTACAGGGGTGGGGAGCTACGAGCAGTACTTC
>TRBJ2-7|NA|few|TRBV6-5
CASSYAGGSYEQYF
TGTGCCAGCAGTTACGCCGGGGGCTCCTACGAGCAGTACTTC
>TRBJ1-4|TRBD1|NA|TRBV2
CASSSDRASNEKLFF
TGTGCCAGCAGCTCCGACAGGGCTTCTAATGAAAAACTGTTTTTT
>TRBJ2-1|TRBD1|NA|TRBV5-5
CASSLVVQGALYEQFF
TGTGCCAGCAGCTTAGTCGTGCAGGGGGCATTATATGAGCAGTTCTTC
>TRBJ2-3|TRBD1|few|TRBV12-3/TRBV12-4
CASSRQGGTDTQYF
TGTGCCAGCAGCAGACAGGGCGGCACAGATACGCAGTATTTT
>TRBJ2-7|NA|NA|TRBV28
CASSLQGIPAYEQYF
TGTGCCAGCAGTTTACAGGGAATCCCGGCCTACGAGCAGTACTTC
>TRBJ1-1|NA|few|TRBV14
CASSQDRPTPTEAFF
TGTGCCAGCAGCCAAGATCGGCCTACCCCCACTGAAGCTTTCTTT
>TRBJ2-1|NA|many|TRBV4-1
CASKGPWGREQFF
TGCGCCAGCAAGGGCCCCTGGGGGAGGGAGCAGTTCTTC
>TRBJ2-5|NA|few|TRBV21-1
CASSKGLAGAGETQYF
TGTGCCAGCAGCAAAGGTCTAGCGGGGGCGGGTGAGACCCAGTACTTC
>TRBJ1-6|TRBD1|NA|TRBV29-1
CSVEKGDRGHSPLHF
TGCAGCGTTGAAAAGGGGGACAGGGGCCATTCACCCCTCCACTTT
>TRBJ1-6|NA|NA|TRBV20-1
CSASSSYNSPLHF
TGCAGTGCTTCCAGCTCCTATAATTCACCCCTCCACTTT
>TRBJ1-4|NA|NA|TRBV20-1
CSARDNSGKNEKLFF
TGCAGTGCTAGAGATAACAGCGGAAAGAATGAAAAACTGTTTTTT
>TRBJ2-7|TRBD2|NA|TRBV18
CASSPPLAGAYEQYF
TGTGCCAGCTCACCACCTTTGGCGGGGGCCTACGAGCAGTACTTC
>TRBJ2-3|NA|few|TRBV9
CASSVRVGGFTDTQYF
TGTGCCAGCAGCGTACGGGTGGGAGGTTTCACAGATACGCAGTATTTT
>TRBJ1-2|NA|few|TRBV4-1
CASSQVGARENYGYTF
TGCGCCAGCAGCCAAGTAGGTGCCAGGGAGAACTATGGCTACACCTTC
>TRBJ2-5|NA|NA|TRBV5-1
CASSPRPEGTQYF
TGCGCCAGCAGCCCTAGACCCGAAGGGACCCAGTACTTC
>TRBJ2-5|TRBD1|NA|TRBV6-5
CASSYYRGPVEETQYF
TGTGCCAGCAGTTATTACAGGGGCCCGGTGGAAGAGACCCAGTACTTC
>TRBJ2-7|NA|NA|TRBV7-8
CASSLGGQGTSYEQYF
TGTGCCAGCAGCTTAGGTGGGCAGGGGACCTCCTACGAGCAGTACTTC
>TRBJ2-3|TRBD1|few|TRBV5-5
CASSYGQGRPDTQYF
TGTGCCAGCAGCTATGGACAGGGAAGGCCAGATACGCAGTATTTT
>TRBJ2-5|TRBD2|few|TRBV2
CASSERTTGGKRETQYF
TGTGCCAGCAGTGAACGGACCACGGGAGGGAAACGGGAGACCCAGTACTTC
>TRBJ2-7|NA|NA|TRBV6-1
CASSEGPGAFYEQYF
TGTGCCAGCAGTGAAGGTCCAGGGGCCTTCTACGAGCAGTACTTC
>TRBJ2-7|NA|few|TRBV7-2
CASSPGAARSSYEQYF
TGTGCCAGCAGCCCCGGGGCGGCAAGAAGCTCCTACGAGCAGTACTTC
>TRBJ1-4|NA|few|TRBV6-1
CALGIGARPEKLFF
TGTGCCTTAGGAATCGGAGCTAGGCCTGAAAAACTGTTTTTT
>TRBJ2-2|NA|NA|TRBV6-2/TRBV6-3
CASSVVDGELFF
TGTGCCAGCAGTGTCGTCGACGGGGAGCTGTTTTTT
>TRBJ2-7|TRBD1|NA|TRBV4-2
CASRKLPGQGAHEQYF
TGTGCCAGCAGGAAGTTACCGGGACAGGGGGCCCACGAGCAGTACTTC
>TRBJ2-7|TRBD2|NA|TRBV20-1
CSAALPGGEDEQYF
TGCAGTGCCGCACTTCCGGGAGGGGAGGACGAGCAGTACTTC